This TCR beta chain stems from a study of molecular identifiers for immune sequencing clone quantification. TCRdb redid the calling of the PCR reads with MiXCR, one entry per CDR3 protein. The table lists about 98,000 distinct CDR3 sequences, about a third of them singletons. For this clonotype: Relative to the germline gene, one junction end is altered; a read error may explain this.

Sequenced input: naive CD8+ T cells from blood, with Jurkat cell RNA spiked in. Described subset: FACS-sorted CD8+CD4-CCR7+CD45RA+ naive T cells. The receptor comes from a human donor in good health. Some libraries in this study had Jurkat cell RNA spiked in.

The CDR3 DNA follows: TGTGCCAGCAGTTTTTCCGTTGGGACAGGGATGGATACACAGTATTTT. Its protein is CASSFSVGTGMDTQYF. The chain carries TRBV28 and TRBJ2-3; TRBD1 matches 9 bases. Per the germline V gene, CDR1 is MDHEN and CDR2 is SYDVKM. This CDR3 has 16 amino acids.